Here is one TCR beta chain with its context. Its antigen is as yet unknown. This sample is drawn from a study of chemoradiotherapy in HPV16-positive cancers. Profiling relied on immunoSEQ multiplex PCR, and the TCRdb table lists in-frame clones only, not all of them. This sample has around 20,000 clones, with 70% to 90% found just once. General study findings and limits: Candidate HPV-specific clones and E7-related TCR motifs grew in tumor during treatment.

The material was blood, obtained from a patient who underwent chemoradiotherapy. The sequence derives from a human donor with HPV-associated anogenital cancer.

CDR3 protein: CAWSVLNQPQHF. The CDR3 nucleotides read TGTGCCTGGAGTGTACTGAATCAGCCCCAGCATTTT. This rearrangement joins TRBV30 to TRBJ1-5; D is unresolved. The CDR3 runs to 12 residues. Trimming removed 0 bases at V and 4 bases at J, with 4 bases between. The germline CDR1 and CDR2 sequences are GTSNPN and SVGIG (reference sequence). Supplemented by reference TRBV30 and TRBJ1-5, the full variable domain reads SQTIHQWPATLVQPVGSPLSLECTVEGTSNPNLYWYRQAAGRGLQLLFYSVGIGQISSEVPQNLSASRPQDRQFILSSKKLLLSDSGFYLCAWSVLNQPQHFGDGTRLSIL.